This record looks at one T cell receptor beta chain sequence and its context. This clonotype was observed a few times. Its specific antigen is unknown. Nothing much larger sits one base from this clone, and base qualities are not available. Total RNA was extracted from unfractionated whole blood collected in Tempus Blood RNA tubes. Roughly 5 healthy volunteers were used as TCR sequencing controls and were bled at day 0, 2 weeks and 6 weeks. The receptor library was made with 5' RACE. Reads for this sample came from an Illumina MiSeq. During library preparation, unique molecular identifiers were attached to individual cDNA molecules so that TCRs could be counted in a quantitative, reproducible way. The published analysis was carried out like this. Samples had a median of roughly 100,000 TCRs, with a range from about 23,224 to 750,000. V, J and CDR3 annotation of the TCR reads was carried out using the Decombinator software suite. For the PS versus PT1 abundance plots, all samples were subsampled to the same number of TCRs (28,000). Expanded TCRs were defined as absent before sensitization and observed at least eight times at the 2-week time point. TCRdb passed the public sequencing reads through fastp at Q25 and MiXCR, retaining productive beta sequences. Under each unique CDR3 protein, matching rows form one entry showing the most common genes and DNA. V and J calls and clone size were set by TCRdb, not the authors. The table for this sample lists roughly 110,000 distinct CDR3 sequences; around 20% of them were counted only once. About 3% of the sample is taken by the ten largest.

Counted from cysteine to phenylalanine, this CDR3 has 17 amino acids. Only the CDR3 DNA stays, 51 bases, in frame from base 1. Trimming at the junction amounts to 7 bases on V and 5 bases on J, and the germline ends lie 27 bases apart. CDR1 and CDR2 are read off the germline V gene as MNHNS and SASEGT. The source of the sample is a study of human T cells and chemical hapten exposure (dated by TCRdb to the early 2020s). In the study overall: Libraries were pooled for sequencing, and variation in per-sample TCR yields was attributed mainly to small differences in library volumes within the pool. Each blood RNA sample was used to sequence both TCR alpha and TCR beta chains. This study followed changes in the peripheral blood TCR repertoire in vivo during primary and secondary sensitization of alopecia patients to the hapten diphenylcyclopropenone (DPC).

The full study reports these points: After repeated subsampling, changes were observed in the strength of the expansion versus patch-test correlation and in the threshold at which the correlation became significant. DPC sensitization did not change how many TCRs were above 1 in 1000 frequency, and no evidence was found of alterations in global repertoire structure.

The chain couples TRBV6-1 to TRBJ2-7, and the D gene may be TRBD2, 7 bases matching. The clonotype originates from a human donor in good health. DNA sequence: TGTGCCAGCAATCCGAAGGGGAGGGGGGGTATTTATAACGAGCAGTACTTC. Translated, it reads CASNPKGRGGIYNEQYF.